This T cell receptor (beta chain) appears in the sequencing data of a study of long-term antiretroviral therapy in people with HIV. The CDR3 loop spans 12 amino acids. Trimming removed 8 bases at V and 2 bases at J, with 9 bases between. Germline CDR1 MNHEY, CDR2 SMNVEV (reference sequence). The run of the v3.0 immunoSEQ assay was at survey level. Sequencing used immunoSEQ multiplex PCR; TCRdb keeps in-frame clones, though not all of them. The table shows about 19,000 clones, with about four fifths occurring only once. The sequence came from a man between 18 and 35 years old with HIV. The material sequenced was unsorted PBMCs, taken at the start of antiretroviral therapy, before treatment. This chain connects TRBV27 to TRBJ2-5; D is undetermined. CDR3 loop: CASGDLQETQYF. In DNA form, the CDR3 reads TGTGCCAGCGGAGACCTTCAAGAGACCCAGTACTTC.